A single sample gave rise to the 9 T cell receptor beta chains below, sequenced in a study of blood T cell repertoires in COVID-19. Produced via immunoSEQ multiplex PCR; TCRdb's table is partial and in-frame only. In the table there are approximately 150,000 clones, 65% to 80% of which are singletons. Material for sequencing was PBMCs or T cells enriched from blood (not recorded which). Receptor source: a woman in her 70s in a cohort exposed to, infected with or recovered from COVID-19 (not recorded which).

CDR3 sequence (DNA): TGTGCCAGCAGCGTTAGCGGGAGAAGCTGGGAGACCCAGTACTTC. Residues: CASSVSGRSWETQYF. This chain uses TRBV7-2 with TRBJ2-5, with 9 bases identical to TRBD2. The germline CDR1 and CDR2 sequences are SGHTA and FQGNSA. This CDR3 contains 15 residues. The trim removed 5 bases at V and 5 bases at J, leaving 9 bases unmatched.

The V gene is TRBV7-9, the J gene TRBJ1-4; the match to TRBD1 covers 9 bases. Germline V gives CDR1 SEHNR, CDR2 FQNEAQ (reference sequence). V lost 3 bases, J lost 8 bases, and 4 bases stayed unmatched. This CDR3 is built from 14 residues. In nucleotides, the CDR3 is TGTGCCAGCAGCTTCCGAGGACAGGGGGAAAAACTGTTTTTT. Translated: CASSFRGQGEKLFF. The variable domain in full, completed from reference TRBV7-9 and TRBJ1-4, reads DTGVSQNPRHKITKRGQNVTFRCDPISEHNRLYWYRQTLGQGPEFLTYFQNEAQLEKSRLLSDRFSAERPKGSFSTLEIQRTEQGDSAMYLCASSFRGQGEKLFFGSGTQLSVL.

The chain employs TRBV10-3 and TRBJ2-1; 9 bases map to TRBD2. Looked up from germline, CDR1 is ENHRY and CDR2 is SYGVKD. Losses at the gene ends were 8 bases for V and 5 bases for J; bases not matched to a gene: 7. The length of the CDR3 is 14 residues. CDR3: CAIGAGGLHNEQFF. The CDR3 DNA is TGTGCCATCGGGGCGGGAGGGCTCCACAATGAGCAGTTCTTC.

This clone was counted between two and nine times. The chain combines TRBV7-3 with TRBJ1-2, with 8 positions matching TRBD1. Trimming cost V 5 bases and J 3 bases; bases outside gene matches: 11. This CDR3 spans 16 amino acids. Germline V lookup: CDR1 SGHTA, CDR2 FQGTGA. The CDR3 loop is CASSPIGGQDYYGYTF. CDR3 in DNA: TGTGCCAGCAGCCCCATCGGGGGACAGGACTACTATGGCTACACCTTC.

V usage is TRBV3-1 (or the pseudogene TRBV3-2) and J usage is TRBJ1-5, with TRBD1 as a possible D gene (5 bases). Germline V gene lookup returns CDR1 LGHDT and CDR2 YNNKEL (reference sequence). This CDR3 is built from 14 residues. The V end lost 1 base, the J end lost 6 bases, and 10 bases lay between the germline ends. The CDR3 loop is CASSQGGRSQPQHF. The CDR3 coding sequence is TGTGCCAGCAGCCAAGGGGGGAGGTCTCAGCCCCAGCATTTT.

The CDR3 protein is CASSFRESTDTQYF. CDR3 sequence (DNA): TGTGCCAGCAGCTTCAGGGAAAGTACAGATACGCAGTATTTT. The chain couples TRBV7-9 to TRBJ2-3, with D possibly TRBD1 on 5 matching bases. Trimming removed 3 bases from V and 3 bases from J, with 10 bases in between. This CDR3 has 14 amino acids. CDR1 is SEHNR, CDR2 FQNEAQ, per germline (reference sequence).

This clone has ten or more counts. This chain links TRBV3-1 (or the pseudogene TRBV3-2) with TRBJ2-2, with 7 bases matching TRBD2. The CDR3 contains 15 residues. Germline V lookup: CDR1 LGHDT, CDR2 YNNKEL (reference sequence). V shed 4 bases and J 4 bases; nucleotides not matched to a gene: 6. For the CDR3, the DNA is TGTGCCAGCAGCCCGGAGGGAGGGGTCACCGGGGAGCTGTTTTTT. It translates to CASSPEGGVTGELFF.

The chain couples TRBV4-1 to TRBJ2-5; no clear D. The CDR3 covers 14 residues. V lost 3 bases and J lost 4, with 12 bases in between. The germline CDR1 and CDR2 sequences are MGHRA and YSYEKL. The CDR3 loop is CASSHPVRGETQYF. The DNA for the CDR3 is TGCGCCAGCAGCCACCCCGTAAGAGGAGAGACCCAGTACTTC.

This rearrangement joins TRBV7-2 to TRBJ2-5; TRBD2 matches 13 bases. Germline V gene sequence: CDR1 SGHTA, CDR2 FQGNSA. The trim removed 5 bases at V and 4 bases at J, leaving 10 bases unmatched. The CDR3 totals 17 residues. CDR3 loop: CASSPYGLAGVGETQYF. As DNA, the CDR3 is TGTGCCAGCAGCCCATACGGACTAGCGGGAGTCGGAGAGACCCAGTACTTC.